This T cell receptor beta chain stems from a study of blood T cells in healthy people across ages (dated by TCRdb to the mid-2010s). About the investigation overall: In model experiments, template switching captured about one uniquely barcoded TCR beta cDNA molecule for every two T cells. To track age-related changes in TCR beta repertoire diversity, the study relied on deep sequencing normalized with unique cDNA molecular identifiers. The donors were split into four age groups: young (average around 15 years), middle-aged (over 35), aged (approximately 60) and long-lived (about 74). Donors of different ages were randomly distributed across sequencing lanes to avoid experimental bias. Two additional independent replicas of 1 million unique cDNA reads from the same blood draw were analyzed for two donors (one aged 18 to 30 and one aged 80 or older).

What the authors observed across the whole study: Observed TCR beta diversity correlated strongly with the percentage of naive T cells measured by flow cytometry. Estimates of total diversity from one million sequenced T cells were regarded as lower bounds and underestimates. As age increased, observed TCR beta diversity per million T cells dropped in a roughly linear way, and a significant reduction was already evident by age about 40. Compared with the aged group, more naive CD4+ T cells, fewer expanded clones and increased TCR diversity were shown by the long-lived group, suggesting age selection. Donor CMV infection status was unknown, potentially confounding age-related changes in expanded clonotypes. Since profiling was done on bulk unsorted PBMCs, naive and antigen-experienced compartments could not be conclusively compared.

As to this clonotype: What antigen it recognizes has not been identified. No clone much larger than this one lies a single base away; base qualities are absent.

The germline V gene gives CDR1 as SQVTM and CDR2 as ANQGSEA. Trimming at the junction amounts to 4 bases on V and 1 base on J, and the germline ends lie 11 bases apart. The CDR3 sequence holds 13 residues, the cysteine and phenylalanine included. Only the CDR3 region is kept as DNA, spanning 39 bases read in frame from base 1. The donors were 40 or so Caucasian individuals from Russia, aged about 6 to 95 years, who were systemically healthy. Each donor gave 8.5 to 10 milliliters of peripheral blood, collected into EDTA-treated Vacutainer tubes. Ficoll-Paque density-gradient centrifugation was used to isolate PBMCs, with at least 7 million per sample. Trizol reagent was used to extract total RNA from PBMCs, with at least 5.5 micrograms per sample. Naive CD45RAhigh/CD27high T cell percentages were measured by flow cytometry on a PBMC aliquot from every donor. Preparation of the library involved 5' RACE. The instrument was an Illumina HiSeq 2500. A second about 7 to 12 cycle PCR used a sample-barcoded 5' primer and a J-beta primer mix. Each TCR beta cDNA molecule received a unique molecular identifier from a template-switch 5' adaptor carrying 12 random nucleotides. At least 2.5 million CDR3-containing paired-end reads were obtained from each sample. First-strand cDNA synthesis was performed from all RNA using the Mint cDNA synthesis kit, with priming by a TRBC-specific oligonucleotide. All cDNA was treated with uracil-DNA glycosylase and then went through a first 18-cycle PCR with the universal primers M1SS and BC2_uni_R. The paper's data handling went like this. Each sample was normalized by randomly selecting 1 million high-quality reads, each carrying a distinct molecular identifier. Instead of being binned into consensus sequences, reads with shared molecular identifiers were discarded. MiTCR, set to a Q25 quality threshold and the strictest error-elimination algorithm, was used for CDR3 identification, clonotype clustering and error correction. A nonparametric unseen species model using Euler transformation provided a lower-bound estimate of total TCR beta diversity. TCRdb handled the public reads itself, with Q25 trimming in fastp and clone calling in MiXCR, and kept productive beta chains. One record per CDR3 amino acid sequence lists the most common genes and DNA. None of the V and J calls come from the authors' own analysis; TCRdb made them. For this sample the table gives approximately 770,000 distinct CDR3 sequences, of which more than 45% were detected only once. The ten most abundant clones make up roughly 20% of the sample.

What was sequenced was blood. The receptor comes from a man aged 30 to 39 in good health. The sequence joins TRBV29-1 to TRBJ2-7; there is no confident call for the D gene. The CDR3: CSVGLTGSYEQYF. The nucleotide sequence is given as TGCAGCGTTGGGCTGACTGGATCCTACGAGCAGTACTTC.